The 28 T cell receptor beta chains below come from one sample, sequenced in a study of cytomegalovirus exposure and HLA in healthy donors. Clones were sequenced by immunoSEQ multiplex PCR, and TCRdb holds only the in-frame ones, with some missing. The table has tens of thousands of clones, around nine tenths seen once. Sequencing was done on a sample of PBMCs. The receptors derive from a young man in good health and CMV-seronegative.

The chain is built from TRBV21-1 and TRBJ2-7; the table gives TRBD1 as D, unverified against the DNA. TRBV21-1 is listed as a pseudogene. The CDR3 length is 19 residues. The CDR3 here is CASSKEVRRPAYGSDEQYF. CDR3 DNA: TGTGCCAGCAGCAAAGAAGTCAGGCGTCCCGCTTACGGTTCTGACGAGCAGTACTTC.

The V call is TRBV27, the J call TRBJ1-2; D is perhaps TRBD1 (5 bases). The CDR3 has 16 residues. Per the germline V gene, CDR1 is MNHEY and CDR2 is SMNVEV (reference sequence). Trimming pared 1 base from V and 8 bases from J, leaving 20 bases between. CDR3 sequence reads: CASSLYMAEGRGGYTF. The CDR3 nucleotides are TGTGCCAGCAGTTTATACATGGCGGAGGGAAGGGGCGGCTACACCTTC.

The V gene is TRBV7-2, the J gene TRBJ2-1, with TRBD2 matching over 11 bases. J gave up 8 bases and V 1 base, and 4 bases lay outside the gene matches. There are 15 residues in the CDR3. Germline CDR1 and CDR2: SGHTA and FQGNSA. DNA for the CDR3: TGTGCCAGCAGCTTAGGACTAGCGGGGCTCGATGAGCAGTTCTTC. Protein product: CASSLGLAGLDEQFF.

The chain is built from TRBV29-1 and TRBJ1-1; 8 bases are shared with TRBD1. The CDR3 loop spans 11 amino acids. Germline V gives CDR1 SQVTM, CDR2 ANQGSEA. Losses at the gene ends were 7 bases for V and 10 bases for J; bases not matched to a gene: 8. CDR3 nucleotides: TGCAGCGCCTACACCGGGACAGGAGCTTTCTTT. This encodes CSAYTGTGAFF. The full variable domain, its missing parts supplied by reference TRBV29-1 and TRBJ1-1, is SAVISQKPSRDICQRGTSLTIQCQVDSQVTMMFWYRQQPGQSLTLIATANQGSEATYESGFVIDKFPISRPNLTFSTLTVSNMSPEDSSIYLCSAYTGTGAFFGQGTRLTVV.

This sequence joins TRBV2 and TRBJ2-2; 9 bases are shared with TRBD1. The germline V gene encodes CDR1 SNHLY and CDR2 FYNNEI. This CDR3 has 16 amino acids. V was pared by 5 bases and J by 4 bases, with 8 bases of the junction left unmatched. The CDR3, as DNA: TGTGCCAGCAGTAAGCCCGCGGGACAGGGCACCGGGGAGCTGTTTTTT. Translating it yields CASSKPAGQGTGELFF.

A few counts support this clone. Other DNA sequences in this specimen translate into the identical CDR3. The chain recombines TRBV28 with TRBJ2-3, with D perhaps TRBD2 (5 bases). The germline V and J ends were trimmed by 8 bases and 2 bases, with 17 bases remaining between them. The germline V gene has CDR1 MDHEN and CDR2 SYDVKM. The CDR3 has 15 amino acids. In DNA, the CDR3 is TGTGCCAGCCGAGGACGGGCGGGCCCCACAGATACGCAGTATTTT. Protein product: CASRGRAGPTDTQYF.

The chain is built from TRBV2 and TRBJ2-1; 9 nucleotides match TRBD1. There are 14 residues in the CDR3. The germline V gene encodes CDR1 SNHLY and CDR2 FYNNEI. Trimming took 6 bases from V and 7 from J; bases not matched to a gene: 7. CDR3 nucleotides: TGTGCCAGCAGAAAGGGACAGGGAGAAAATGAGCAGTTCTTC. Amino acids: CASRKGQGENEQFF.

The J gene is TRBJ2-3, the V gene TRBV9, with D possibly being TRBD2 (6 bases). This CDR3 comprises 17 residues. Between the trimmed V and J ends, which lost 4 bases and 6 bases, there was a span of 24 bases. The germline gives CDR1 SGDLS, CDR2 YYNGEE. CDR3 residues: CASSLSRTTTWGDTQYF. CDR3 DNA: TGTGCCAGCAGCCTCAGTAGGACTACCACCTGGGGTGATACGCAGTATTTT.

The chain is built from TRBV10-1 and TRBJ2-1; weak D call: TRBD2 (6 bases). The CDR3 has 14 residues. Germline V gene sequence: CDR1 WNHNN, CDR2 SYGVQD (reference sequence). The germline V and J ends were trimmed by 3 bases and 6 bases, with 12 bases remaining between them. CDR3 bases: TGCGCCAGCAGTGAAACGGGAGCCGGCAATGAGCAGTTCTTC. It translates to CASSETGAGNEQFF.

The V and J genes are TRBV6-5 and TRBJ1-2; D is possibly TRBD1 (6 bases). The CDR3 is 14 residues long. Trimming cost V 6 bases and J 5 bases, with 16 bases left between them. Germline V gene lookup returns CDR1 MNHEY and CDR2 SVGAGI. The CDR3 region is CASRNQGFRYGYTF. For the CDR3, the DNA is TGTGCCAGCAGAAATCAGGGGTTTCGGTATGGCTACACCTTC.

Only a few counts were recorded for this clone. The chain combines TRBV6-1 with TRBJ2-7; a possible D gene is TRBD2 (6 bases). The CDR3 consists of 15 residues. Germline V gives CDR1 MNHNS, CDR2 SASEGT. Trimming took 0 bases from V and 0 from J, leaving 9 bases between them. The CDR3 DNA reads TGTGCCAGCAGTGAAGCTGCGGGAAGCTCCTACGAGCAGTACTTC. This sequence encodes CASSEAAGSSYEQYF.

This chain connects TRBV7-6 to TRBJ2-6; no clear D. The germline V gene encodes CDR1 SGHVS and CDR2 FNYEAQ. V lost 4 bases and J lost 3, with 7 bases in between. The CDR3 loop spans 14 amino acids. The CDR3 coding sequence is TGTGCCAGCAGCTCTTTATTTGGGGCCAACGTCCTGACTTTC. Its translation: CASSSLFGANVLTF. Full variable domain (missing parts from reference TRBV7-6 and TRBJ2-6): GAGVSQSPRYKVTKRGQDVALRCDPISGHVSLYWYRQALGQGPEFLTYFNYEAQQDKSGLPNDRFSAERPEGSISTLTIQRTEQRDSAMYRCASSSLFGANVLTFGAGSRLTVL.

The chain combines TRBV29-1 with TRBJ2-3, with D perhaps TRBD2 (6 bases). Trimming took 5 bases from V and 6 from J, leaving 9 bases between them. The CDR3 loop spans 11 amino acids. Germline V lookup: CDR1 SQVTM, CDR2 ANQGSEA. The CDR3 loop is CSVPEGDTQYF. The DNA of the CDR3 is TGCAGCGTTCCGGAGGGGGATACGCAGTATTTT.

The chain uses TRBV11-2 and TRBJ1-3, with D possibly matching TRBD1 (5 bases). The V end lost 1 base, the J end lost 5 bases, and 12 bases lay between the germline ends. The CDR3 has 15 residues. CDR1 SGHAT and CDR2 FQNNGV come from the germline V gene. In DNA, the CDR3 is TGTGCCAGCAGCTTAGTGGGGGGAACAAGAAACACCATATATTTT. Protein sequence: CASSLVGGTRNTIYF.

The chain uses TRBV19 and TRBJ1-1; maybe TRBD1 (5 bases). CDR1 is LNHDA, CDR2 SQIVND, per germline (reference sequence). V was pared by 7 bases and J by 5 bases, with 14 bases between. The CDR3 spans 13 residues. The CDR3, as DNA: TGTGCCAGTAACCTAGGGGCGGGAACTGAAGCTTTCTTT. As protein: CASNLGAGTEAFF.

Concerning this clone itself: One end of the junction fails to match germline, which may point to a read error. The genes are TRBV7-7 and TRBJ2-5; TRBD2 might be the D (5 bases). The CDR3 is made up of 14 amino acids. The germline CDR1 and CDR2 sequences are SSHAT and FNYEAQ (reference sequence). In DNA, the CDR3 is TGTGCTAGCAGCTTACTAGGAAAACAAGAGACCCAGTACTTC. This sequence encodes CASSLLGKQETQYF.

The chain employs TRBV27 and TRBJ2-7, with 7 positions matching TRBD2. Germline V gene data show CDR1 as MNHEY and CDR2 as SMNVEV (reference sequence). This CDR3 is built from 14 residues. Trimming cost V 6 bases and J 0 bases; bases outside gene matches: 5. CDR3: CASRGLLSSYEQYF. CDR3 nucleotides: TGTGCCAGCAGGGGACTACTGAGCTCCTACGAGCAGTACTTC.

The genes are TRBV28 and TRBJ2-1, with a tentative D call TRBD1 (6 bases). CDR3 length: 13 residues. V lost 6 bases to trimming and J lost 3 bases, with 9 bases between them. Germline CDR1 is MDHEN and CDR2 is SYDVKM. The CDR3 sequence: CASRGDIYNEQFF. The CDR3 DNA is TGTGCCAGCAGAGGGGACATCTACAATGAGCAGTTCTTC.

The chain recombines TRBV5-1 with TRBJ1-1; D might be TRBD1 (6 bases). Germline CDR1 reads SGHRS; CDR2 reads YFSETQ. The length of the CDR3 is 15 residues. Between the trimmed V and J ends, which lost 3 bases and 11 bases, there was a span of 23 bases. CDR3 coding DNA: TGCGCCAGCAGCTCCGATGGGGGGGGCGAAATGAGGGCTTTCTTT. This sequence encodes CASSSDGGGEMRAFF.

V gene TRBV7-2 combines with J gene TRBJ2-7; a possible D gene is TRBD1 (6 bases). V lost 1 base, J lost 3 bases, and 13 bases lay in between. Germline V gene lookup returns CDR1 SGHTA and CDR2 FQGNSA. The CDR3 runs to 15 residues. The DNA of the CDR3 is TGTGCCAGCAGCTTAGGGGCCCGGACAGTCTACGAGCAGTACTTC. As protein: CASSLGARTVYEQYF. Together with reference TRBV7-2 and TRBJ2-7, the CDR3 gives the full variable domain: GAGVSQSPSNKVTEKGKDVELRCDPISGHTALYWYRQSLGQGLEFLIYFQGNSAPDKSGLPSDRFSAERTGGSVSTLTIQRTQQEDSAVYLCASSLGARTVYEQYFGPGTRLTVT.

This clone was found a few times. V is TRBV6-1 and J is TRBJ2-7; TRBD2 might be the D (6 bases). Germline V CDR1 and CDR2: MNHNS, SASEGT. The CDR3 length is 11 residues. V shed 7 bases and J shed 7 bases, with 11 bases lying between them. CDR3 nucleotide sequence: TGTGCCAGCACGGGACTCATAGAGCAGTACTTC. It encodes CASTGLIEQYF.

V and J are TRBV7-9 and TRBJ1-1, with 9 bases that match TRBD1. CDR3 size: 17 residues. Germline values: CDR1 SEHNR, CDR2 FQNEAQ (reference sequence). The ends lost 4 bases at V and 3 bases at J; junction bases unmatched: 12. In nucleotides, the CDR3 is TGTGCCAGCAGCTCTCGACCTCTAGGACAGGGGTACACTGAAGCTTTCTTT. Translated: CASSSRPLGQGYTEAFF.

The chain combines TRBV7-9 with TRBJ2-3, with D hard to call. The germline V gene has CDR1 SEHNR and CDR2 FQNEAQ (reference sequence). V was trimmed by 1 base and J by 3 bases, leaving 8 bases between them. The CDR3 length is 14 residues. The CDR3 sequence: CASSLGSETDTQYF. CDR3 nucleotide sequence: TGTGCCAGCAGCTTAGGTAGTGAAACAGATACGCAGTATTTT.

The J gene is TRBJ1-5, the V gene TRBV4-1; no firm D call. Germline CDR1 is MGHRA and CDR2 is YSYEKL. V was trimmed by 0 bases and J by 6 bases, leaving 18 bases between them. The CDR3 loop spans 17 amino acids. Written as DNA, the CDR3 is TGCGCCAGCAGCCAAGAGGGAGGACGTCTTGTAGGTCAGCCCCAGCATTTT. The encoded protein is CASSQEGGRLVGQPQHF.

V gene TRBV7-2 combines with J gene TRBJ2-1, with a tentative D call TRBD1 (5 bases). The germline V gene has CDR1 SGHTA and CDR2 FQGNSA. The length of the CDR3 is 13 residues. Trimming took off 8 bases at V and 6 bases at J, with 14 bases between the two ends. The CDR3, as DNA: TGTGCCAGCTCTAAGGGGAAGCCCAATGAGCAGTTCTTC. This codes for CASSKGKPNEQFF.

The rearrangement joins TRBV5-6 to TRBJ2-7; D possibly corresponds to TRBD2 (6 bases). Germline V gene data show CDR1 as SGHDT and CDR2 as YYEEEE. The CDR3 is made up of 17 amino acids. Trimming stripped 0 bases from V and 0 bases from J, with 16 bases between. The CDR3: CASSLGIADTSSYEQYF. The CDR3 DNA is TGTGCCAGCAGCTTGGGAATAGCGGATACTAGCTCCTACGAGCAGTACTTC.

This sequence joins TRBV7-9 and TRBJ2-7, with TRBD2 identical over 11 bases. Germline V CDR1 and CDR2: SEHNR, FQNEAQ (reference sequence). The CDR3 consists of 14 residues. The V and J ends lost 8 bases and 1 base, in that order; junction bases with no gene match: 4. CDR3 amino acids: CASVGLAGSYEQYF. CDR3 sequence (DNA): TGTGCCAGCGTTGGACTAGCGGGTTCCTACGAGCAGTACTTC.

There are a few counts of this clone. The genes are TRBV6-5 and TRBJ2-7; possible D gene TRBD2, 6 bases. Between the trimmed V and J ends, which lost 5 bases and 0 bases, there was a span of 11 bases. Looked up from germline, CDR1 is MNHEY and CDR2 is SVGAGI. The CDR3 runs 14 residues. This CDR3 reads CASSPRSGSYEQYF. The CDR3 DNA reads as TGTGCCAGCAGTCCCCGTAGCGGCTCCTACGAGCAGTACTTC.